This note documents a single TCR beta chain sequence. The sample belongs to a study of blood T cell repertoires in COVID-19. V lost 3 bases to trimming and J lost 7 bases; unmatched junction nucleotides: 14. The germline V gene encodes CDR1 SGHRS and CDR2 YFSETQ. There are 18 residues in the CDR3. Clones were sequenced by immunoSEQ multiplex PCR, and TCRdb holds only the in-frame ones, with some missing. Here the sample spans a few hundred thousand clones, more than 85% being singletons. It was within 2 weeks before study entry that exposed participants met a COVID-19 case. Sample: PBMCs or T cells enriched from blood (not recorded which). The chain combines TRBV5-1 with TRBJ2-1, with TRBD2 matching 12 bases. The origin of this receptor is a woman aged 40-49 years who had been exposed to COVID-19. The CDR3 sequence is CASSSGLAGTAIGNEQFF. The CDR3 DNA reads as TGCGCCAGCAGCTCAGGACTAGCGGGGACCGCGATAGGGAATGAGCAGTTCTTC.